This T cell receptor (beta chain) was recorded in a study of blood T cells in healthy people across ages. The use of a sample-barcoded 5' primer and a J-beta primer mix characterized a second PCR of about 7 to 12 cycles. TCRdb reprocessed the 5' RACE reads with MiXCR, giving one entry per CDR3 protein. The table records 760,000 or so distinct CDR3 sequences, about 25% of them present only once. These sequences were also reported in another study, on T cells of mothers and their children. Turning to that study: Over 8 million TCR beta CDR3 reads were obtained from each mother, and approximately 3 million from each child.

Sequencing was performed on blood. The TCR sequence derives from a boy between 10 and 17 years old in good health.

The CDR3 sequence: CSVEGDRSIETQYF. Written as DNA, the CDR3 is TGCAGCGTTGAAGGTGACAGGTCCATTGAGACCCAGTACTTC. The chain combines TRBV29-1 with TRBJ2-5; tentatively, D is TRBD1 (6 bases). Trimming removed 1 base at V and 5 bases at J, with 14 bases between. There are 14 residues in the CDR3. Germline V gene data show CDR1 as SQVTM and CDR2 as ANQGSEA.